This T cell receptor (beta chain) comes out of a study of blood T cell repertoires in COVID-19. Overall study context: Acute and convalescent COVID-19 specimens originated in the United States, Italy and Spain.

Recruits, aged 18 to 89 years, lived in 20 to 30 US areas. Recovered status in Cohort 3 required two negative PCRs, clearance, or symptom resolution. In the original analysis: How many nucleated cells were present was estimated from reference gene primer amplification. TCRdb keeps only in-frame clones here, not all; method: immunoSEQ multiplex PCR. The DNA gave D and trimming, while V, J and clone size come from that table. The repertoire holds about 380,000 clones, around 90% seen once, with 0.9% to 1.5% in the top ten. The V gene end was trimmed by 3 bases and the J gene end by 11 bases; junction bases not matched to a gene: 6. Germline loops: CDR1 KGHSH, CDR2 LQKENI. The CDR3 spans 13 residues.

The material sequenced was PBMCs or T cells enriched from blood (not recorded which). This rearrangement joins TRBV18 to TRBJ1-5; 8 bases are shared with TRBD1. This clonotype originated in a woman aged 18-35 years who had recovered from COVID-19. CDR3 DNA: TGTGCCAGCTCACCTTATACAGGGGGGTCCCAGCATTTT. Protein: CASSPYTGGSQHF.